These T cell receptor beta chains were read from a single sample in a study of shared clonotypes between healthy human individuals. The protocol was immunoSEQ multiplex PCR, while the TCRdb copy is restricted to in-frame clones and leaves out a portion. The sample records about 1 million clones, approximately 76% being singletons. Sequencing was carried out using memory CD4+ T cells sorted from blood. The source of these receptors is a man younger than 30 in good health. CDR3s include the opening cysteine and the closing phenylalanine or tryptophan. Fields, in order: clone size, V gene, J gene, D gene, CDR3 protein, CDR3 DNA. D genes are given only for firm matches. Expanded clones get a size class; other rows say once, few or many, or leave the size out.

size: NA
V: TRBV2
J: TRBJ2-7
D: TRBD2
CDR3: CASKREGPNEQYF
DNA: TGTGCCAGCAAGAGGGAGGGCCCCAACGAGCAGTACTTC

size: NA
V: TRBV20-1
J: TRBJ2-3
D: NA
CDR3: CSPLTDTQYF
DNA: TGCAGTCCCCTCACAGATACGCAGTATTTT

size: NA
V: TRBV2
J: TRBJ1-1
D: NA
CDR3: CASSDRRETEAFF
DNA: TGTGCCAGCAGCGACAGACGGGAGACTGAAGCTTTCTTT

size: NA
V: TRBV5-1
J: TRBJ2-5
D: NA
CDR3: CASSLAVGSRETQYF
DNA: TGCGCCAGCAGCTTGGCGGTCGGCTCGAGAGAGACCCAGTACTTC

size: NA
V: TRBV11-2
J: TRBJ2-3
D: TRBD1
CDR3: CASSITGGRLTDTQYF
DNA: TGTGCCAGCAGCATTACAGGGGGTCGCCTCACAGATACGCAGTATTTT

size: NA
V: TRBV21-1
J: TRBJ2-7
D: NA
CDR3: CASSKGMEQYF
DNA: TGTGCCAGCAGCAAAGGGATGGAGCAGTACTTC

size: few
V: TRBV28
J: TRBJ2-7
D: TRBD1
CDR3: CASSSGQGRLYEQYF
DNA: TGTGCCAGCAGTAGCGGACAGGGGCGACTTTACGAGCAGTACTTC

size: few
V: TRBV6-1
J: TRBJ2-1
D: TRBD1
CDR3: CASKGGLVQWEQFF
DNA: TGTGCCAGCAAAGGGGGCTTAGTTCAATGGGAGCAGTTCTTC

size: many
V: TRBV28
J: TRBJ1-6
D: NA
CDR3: CASSPADSRTNSPLHF
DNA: TGTGCCAGCAGCCCGGCGGACAGCCGAACTAATTCACCCCTCCACTTT

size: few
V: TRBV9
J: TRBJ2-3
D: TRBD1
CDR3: CASSVAAKQGTVGTDTQYF
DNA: TGTGCCAGCAGCGTAGCAGCCAAGCAAGGGACAGTGGGCACAGATACGCAGTATTTT

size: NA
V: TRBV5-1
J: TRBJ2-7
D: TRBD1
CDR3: CASSLHPGQGTYEQYF
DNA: TGCGCCAGCAGCTTACATCCCGGACAGGGGACCTACGAGCAGTACTTC

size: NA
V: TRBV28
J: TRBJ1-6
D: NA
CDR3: CASSLGRGRSYNSPLHF
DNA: TGTGCCAGCAGTTTAGGCCGAGGGCGGAGCTATAATTCACCCCTCCACTTT

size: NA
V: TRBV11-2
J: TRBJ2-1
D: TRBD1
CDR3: CASSSDRGSYNEQFF
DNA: TGTGCCAGCAGCTCGGACAGGGGTTCCTACAATGAGCAGTTCTTC

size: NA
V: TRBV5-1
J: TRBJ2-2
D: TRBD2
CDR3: CASSPLAGNTGELFF
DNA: TGCGCCAGCAGTCCACTAGCGGGAAACACCGGGGAGCTGTTTTTT

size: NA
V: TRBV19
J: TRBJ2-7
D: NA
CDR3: CASSVTVDRYEQYF
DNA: TGTGCCAGTAGCGTGACAGTTGACCGCTACGAGCAGTACTTC

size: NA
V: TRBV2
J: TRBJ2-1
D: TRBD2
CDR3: CATSGTSGYNEQFF
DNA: TGTGCCACCTCCGGGACTAGCGGCTACAATGAGCAGTTCTTC

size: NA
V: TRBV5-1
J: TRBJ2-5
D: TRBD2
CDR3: CASSLTGGGSSQETQYF
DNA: TGCGCCAGCAGCTTAACAGGCGGGGGGTCCTCCCAAGAGACCCAGTACTTC

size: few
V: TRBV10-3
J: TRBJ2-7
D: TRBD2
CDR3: CAISGLDVAGTPYEQYF
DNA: TGTGCCATCAGTGGATTAGACGTAGCGGGGACCCCCTACGAGCAGTACTTC

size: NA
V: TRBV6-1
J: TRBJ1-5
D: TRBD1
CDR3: CASSRTGIGDQPQHF
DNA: TGTGCCAGCAGCCGGACAGGGATAGGCGATCAGCCCCAGCATTTT

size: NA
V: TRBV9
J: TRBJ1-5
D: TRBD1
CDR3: CASSVGTGYEQPQHF
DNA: TGTGCCAGCAGCGTGGGGACAGGGTACGAACAGCCCCAGCATTTT

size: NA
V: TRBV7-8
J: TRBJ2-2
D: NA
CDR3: CASSGRGGRGGELFF
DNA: TGTGCCAGCAGCGGGAGAGGGGGGCGAGGCGGGGAGCTGTTTTTT

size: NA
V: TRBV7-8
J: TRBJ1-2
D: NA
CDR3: CASSLAGQNYGYTF
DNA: TGTGCCAGCAGCTTAGCCGGGCAGAACTATGGCTACACCTTC

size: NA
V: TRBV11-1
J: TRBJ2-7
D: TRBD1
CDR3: CASSPTWDRNYEQYF
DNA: TGTGCCAGCAGCCCGACTTGGGACAGGAACTACGAGCAGTACTTC

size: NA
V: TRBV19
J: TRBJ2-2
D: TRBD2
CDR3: CASSLSTGEGTGELFF
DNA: TGTGCCAGTAGTCTCTCGACCGGGGAGGGCACCGGGGAGCTGTTTTTT

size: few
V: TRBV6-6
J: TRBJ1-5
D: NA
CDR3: CASSITGRSNQPQHF
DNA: TGTGCCAGCAGCATCACAGGTCGCAGCAATCAGCCCCAGCATTTT

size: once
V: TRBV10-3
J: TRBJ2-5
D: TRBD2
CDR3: CASSSGNYQETQYF
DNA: TGTGCCTCTTCTAGCGGCAACTACCAAGAGACCCAGTACTTC

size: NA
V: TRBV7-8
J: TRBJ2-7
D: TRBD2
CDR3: CATTGTSGISGTYEQYF
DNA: TGTGCCACCACTGGGACTAGCGGGATCAGCGGGACCTACGAGCAGTACTTC

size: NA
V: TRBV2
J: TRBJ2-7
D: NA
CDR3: CASSELGAPTEQYF
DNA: TGTGCCAGCAGTGAGCTCGGGGCCCCGACCGAGCAGTACTTC

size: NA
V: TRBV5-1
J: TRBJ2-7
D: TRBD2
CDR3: CASSPGTSGRYRDYEQYF
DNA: TGCGCCAGCAGCCCCGGGACTAGCGGAAGATATAGGGACTACGAGCAGTACTTC

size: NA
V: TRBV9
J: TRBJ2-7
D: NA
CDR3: CASSVHGLSYEQYF
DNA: TGTGCCAGCAGCGTACACGGTCTTTCTTACGAGCAGTACTTC

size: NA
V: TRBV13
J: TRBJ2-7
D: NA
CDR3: CASSLGRSYEQYF
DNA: TGTGCCAGCAGCTTAGGCAGGTCCTACGAGCAGTACTTC

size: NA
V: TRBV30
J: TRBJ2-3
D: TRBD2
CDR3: CAWGAGLAGSDTQYF
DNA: TGTGCCTGGGGGGCGGGACTAGCGGGCTCGGATACGCAGTATTTT

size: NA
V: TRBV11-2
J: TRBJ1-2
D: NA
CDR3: CASSLGDGGGYGYTF
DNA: TGTGCCAGCAGCTTAGGGGATGGGGGAGGCTATGGCTACACCTTC

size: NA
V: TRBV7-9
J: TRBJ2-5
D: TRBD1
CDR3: CASSVGQGKETQYF
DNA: TGTGCCAGCAGCGTGGGACAGGGGAAAGAGACCCAGTACTTC

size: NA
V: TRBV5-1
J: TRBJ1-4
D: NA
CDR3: CASSLGPNTNEKLFF
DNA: TGCGCCAGCAGCCTGGGCCCGAACACTAATGAAAAACTGTTTTTT

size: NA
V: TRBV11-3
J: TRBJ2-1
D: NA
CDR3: CASSRDGEQFF
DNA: TGTGCCAGCAGCCGGGACGGCGAGCAGTTCTTC

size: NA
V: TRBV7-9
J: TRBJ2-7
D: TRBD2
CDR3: CASSLAGGLWDEQYF
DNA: TGTGCCAGCAGCTTGGCGGGAGGGCTCTGGGACGAGCAGTACTTC

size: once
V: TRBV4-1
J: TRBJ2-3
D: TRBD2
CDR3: CASSQDGGGGPLDTQYF
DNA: TGCGCCAGCAGCCAAGATGGGGGCGGGGGGCCCTTGGATACGCAGTATTTT

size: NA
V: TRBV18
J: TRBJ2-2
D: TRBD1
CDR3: CASSSGQSTGELFF
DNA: TGTGCCAGCTCTTCGGGACAGTCCACCGGGGAGCTGTTTTTT

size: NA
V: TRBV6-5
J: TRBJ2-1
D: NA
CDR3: CASSYGPGDYNEQFF
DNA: TGTGCCAGCAGTTACGGGCCAGGTGATTACAATGAGCAGTTCTTC

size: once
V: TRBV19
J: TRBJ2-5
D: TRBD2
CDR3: CASSIDAAGGVQETQYF
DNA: TGTGCCAGTAGTATAGATGCAGCGGGAGGAGTCCAAGAGACCCAGTACTTC